Following are 31 T cell receptor beta chains from one sample sequenced in a study of shared clonotypes between healthy human individuals. Some clones are missing from TCRdb's copy, which holds only in-frame ones; the method was immunoSEQ multiplex PCR. The sample has about 580,000 clones; more than 95% are singletons. CD45RO-negative, CCR7-positively selected cells formed the naive CD8 fraction, excluding terminally differentiated effector memory CD45RA+ cells. Sequencing was carried out using naive CD8+ T cells sorted from blood. These receptors came from a man aged 25-40 years in good health.

The chain employs TRBV11-2 and TRBJ2-1, with 9 bases matching TRBD1. The CDR3 length is 15 residues. V lost 1 base, J lost 8 bases, and 6 bases stayed unmatched. Germline assignment: CDR1 SGHAT and CDR2 FQNNGV. CDR3 in amino acids: CASSLGDRVRYEQFF. CDR3 nucleotide sequence: TGTGCCAGCAGCTTAGGGGACAGGGTGAGGTATGAGCAGTTCTTC.

V usage is TRBV5-5 and J usage is TRBJ2-7, with D perhaps matching TRBD1 or TRBD2 (5 bases each). Germline V gene data show CDR1 as SGHKS and CDR2 as YYEKEE (reference sequence). V lost 4 bases to trimming and J lost 3 bases, with 11 bases between them. This CDR3 is built from 13 residues. The DNA for the CDR3 is TGTGCCAGCAGCATCCGGGACGGCTACGAGCAGTACTTC. Its translation: CASSIRDGYEQYF.

This chain joins TRBV6-5 and TRBJ2-1; D gene uncertain. Germline V lookup: CDR1 MNHEY, CDR2 SVGAGI. CDR3 length equals 14 residues. V lost 0 bases and J 8 bases, leaving 11 bases between the germline ends. In DNA form, the CDR3 reads TGTGCCAGCAGTTACTCGTTCGAGGTTGATGAGCAGTTCTTC. It is translated as CASSYSFEVDEQFF.

In regard to this clone: Other DNA sequences in this sample translate to the same CDR3. The rearrangement uses TRBV28 and TRBJ2-7; possibly TRBD2 for D (5 bases). CDR1 is MDHEN and CDR2 is SYDVKM in the germline V gene. The CDR3 spans 12 residues. Trimming stripped 6 bases from V and 4 bases from J, with 10 bases between. CDR3 coding DNA: TGTGCCAGCAGCCGGACTGATTACGAGCAGTACTTC. Its translation: CASSRTDYEQYF.

The CDR3 coding sequence is TGTGCCAGCAGCTTGACTACAGGGGCTGAAGCTTTCTTT. Its protein is CASSLTTGAEAFF. The chain combines TRBV13 with TRBJ1-1, with TRBD1 matching over 7 bases. This CDR3 has 13 amino acids. V shed 3 bases and J 6 bases; nucleotides not matched to a gene: 4. Germline lookup yields CDR1 PRHDT and CDR2 FYEKMQ (reference sequence).

The chain carries TRBV7-9 and TRBJ2-1, with a tentative D call TRBD2 (5 bases). The V gene's germline CDR1 is SEHNR and CDR2 FQNEAQ (reference sequence). CDR3 length: 15 amino acids. The V gene lost 6 bases and the J gene lost 0 bases, with 12 bases spanning the gap. For the CDR3, the DNA is TGTGCCAGCAGACGTCAAGGGAGCTCCTACAATGAGCAGTTCTTC. Translation: CASRRQGSSYNEQFF.

The chain uses TRBV9 and TRBJ2-2, with 8 positions matching TRBD1. The V segment lost 2 bases and the J segment 1 base; nucleotides outside the gene matches: 4. The CDR3 covers 16 residues. Germline V CDR1 and CDR2: SGDLS, YYNGEE. CDR3 nucleotides: TGTGCCAGCAGCGTTCCCGGGACAGGGAACACCGGGGAGCTGTTTTTT. It encodes CASSVPGTGNTGELFF.

The CDR3 spells CASSHLKTGDIYNEQFF. CDR3 bases: TGTGCCAGCAGCCACTTAAAGACTGGAGATATTTACAATGAGCAGTTCTTC. The V call is TRBV11-2, the J call TRBJ2-1; no reliable D call. V was shortened by 5 bases and J by 4 bases, with 21 bases between the two germline ends. This CDR3 spans 17 amino acids. Germline-derived CDR1 and CDR2 are SGHAT and FQNNGV.

The chain recombines TRBV14 with TRBJ2-7; D is possibly TRBD2 (6 bases). V lost 3 bases, J lost 3 bases, and 24 bases lay in between. This CDR3 has 18 amino acids. Per the germline V gene, CDR1 is SGHDN and CDR2 is FVKESK. In DNA form, the CDR3 reads TGTGCCAGCAGCCAGAACCCTAACGGGGAGGAAGGGTACTACGAGCAGTACTTC. Its translation is CASSQNPNGEEGYYEQYF. The variable domain in full, with the rest retrieved from reference TRBV14 and TRBJ2-7, is EAGVTQFPSHSVIEKGQTVTLRCDPISGHDNLYWYRRVMGKEIKFLLHFVKESKQDESGMPNNRFLAERTGGTYSTLKVQPAELEDSGVYFCASSQNPNGEEGYYEQYFGPGTRLTVT.

This sequence joins TRBV13 and TRBJ2-1; 7 bases line up with TRBD2. V was clipped by 3 bases and J by 14 bases; unmatched bases: 7. CDR1 and CDR2 (germline): PRHDT, FYEKMQ (reference sequence). The CDR3 contains 12 residues. The CDR3, as DNA: TGTGCCAGCAGCTTCGGACCTAGCGGTGAGTTCTTC. This encodes CASSFGPSGEFF.

The chain is built from TRBV29-1 and TRBJ1-2; the D gene is possibly TRBD1 (6 bases). The germline V gene encodes CDR1 SQVTM and CDR2 ANQGSEA. The CDR3 runs 16 residues. V shed 5 bases and J shed 7 bases, with 26 bases lying between them. The CDR3 sequence: CSVSDREQEKRGGYTF. In DNA form, the CDR3 reads TGCAGCGTTTCGGACAGAGAACAGGAGAAGCGCGGTGGCTACACCTTC.

V gene TRBV27 combines with J gene TRBJ2-3, with 8 bases that match TRBD2. The CDR3 length is 17 residues. V was pared by 2 bases and J by 0 bases, with 7 bases of the junction left unmatched. Germline CDR1 MNHEY, CDR2 SMNVEV (reference sequence). The DNA for the CDR3 is TGTGCCAGCAGTTTAATCCCGGCTAGCGGGAGCACAGATACGCAGTATTTT. Translated: CASSLIPASGSTDTQYF.

The chain recombines TRBV7-9 with TRBJ1-1, with D unclear. V was clipped by 2 bases and J by 8 bases, with 6 bases between them. Per germline, CDR1 SEHNR and CDR2 FQNEAQ (reference sequence). This CDR3 is built from 11 residues. CDR3 bases: TGTGCCAGCAGCTTAAAGGAGGAAGCTTTCTTT. The encoded protein is CASSLKEEAFF.

The chain combines TRBV7-3 with TRBJ2-1; weak D call: TRBD2 (6 bases). Trimming left V 5 bases short and J 4 bases short, with 15 bases between. The CDR3 is 15 amino acids. Germline values: CDR1 SGHTA, CDR2 FQGTGA. CDR3 sequence (DNA): TGTGCCAGCAGCCCCCTTGGAGGGAGGTACAATGAGCAGTTCTTC. Translation: CASSPLGGRYNEQFF.

This chain uses TRBV29-1 with TRBJ2-5; TRBD1 agrees at 8 bases. Germline V lookup: CDR1 SQVTM, CDR2 ANQGSEA. V lost 7 bases, J lost 9 bases, and 7 bases stayed unmatched. The CDR3 covers 11 residues. The CDR3, as DNA: TGCAGCGCCAACAGGGGGGATGCCCAGTACTTC. Amino acid sequence: CSANRGDAQYF.

The V gene is TRBV14, the J gene TRBJ2-1; D remains unclear. Germline V gene data show CDR1 as SGHDN and CDR2 as FVKESK. The CDR3 consists of 12 residues. Between the trimmed V and J ends, which lost 5 bases and 2 bases, there was a span of 4 bases. The CDR3 coding sequence is TGTGCCAGCAGCTACGCCTACAATGAGCAGTTCTTC. Its translation: CASSYAYNEQFF.

CDR3 nucleotides: TGTGCTAGTGGTCCCGAGAACACAGATACGCAGTATTTT. As protein: CASGPENTDTQYF. The chain links TRBV12-5 to TRBJ2-3; D not certain. The CDR3 length is 13 residues. With 5 bases removed from V and 2 bases from J, the gap between germline ends came to 8 bases. CDR1 and CDR2 from the germline V gene are LGHNT and FRNRAP.

The rearrangement joins TRBV29-1 to TRBJ2-1; TRBD2 matches at 9 bases. The CDR3 has 13 residues. Germline V CDR1 and CDR2: SQVTM, ANQGSEA. The J segment lost 4 bases and the V segment lost 7 bases, leaving 5 bases of the junction unmatched. The CDR3 protein is CSGMGLAYNEQFF. CDR3 sequence (DNA): TGCAGCGGCATGGGACTAGCTTACAATGAGCAGTTCTTC.

V gene TRBV7-8 combines with J gene TRBJ2-2; TRBD1 agrees at 7 bases. The CDR3 loop spans 15 amino acids. Germline-derived CDR1 and CDR2 are SGHVS and FQNEAQ. Germline trimming cut 5 bases from V and 3 bases from J; bases unmatched to any gene: 6. The CDR3 reads CASSLRQGDTGELFF. CDR3 DNA sequence: TGTGCCAGCAGCCTTCGGCAGGGGGACACCGGGGAGCTGTTTTTT.

The J gene is TRBJ2-7, the V gene TRBV2, with D possibly TRBD2 on 5 matching bases. V lost 2 bases to trimming and J lost 2 bases, with 10 bases between them. The CDR3 is 14 amino acids. CDR1 and CDR2 (germline): SNHLY, FYNNEI. CDR3 loop: CASSELAFAYEQYF. The CDR3 DNA follows: TGTGCCAGCAGTGAACTAGCTTTCGCCTACGAGCAGTACTTC.

For the CDR3, the DNA is TGTGCCAGCAGCTTCCCCGGGACAGGGAGGCGCGAGCAGTACTTC. Protein product: CASSFPGTGRREQYF. This chain connects TRBV7-2 to TRBJ2-7, with 9 bases identical to TRBD1. This CDR3 has 15 amino acids. The V gene end was trimmed by 3 bases and the J gene end by 6 bases; junction bases not matched to a gene: 9. Germline V lookup: CDR1 SGHTA, CDR2 FQGNSA.

As to this clone: The identical CDR3 is also encoded by other nucleotide sequences in the sample. The chain has TRBV9 and TRBJ2-7; no clear D. The CDR3 spans 14 residues. The V gene lost 0 bases and the J gene lost 2 bases, with 9 bases spanning the gap. Germline lookup yields CDR1 SGDLS and CDR2 YYNGEE. As DNA, the CDR3 is TGTGCCAGCAGCGTAGGAGGCGGCACCTACGAGCAGTACTTC. It is translated as CASSVGGGTYEQYF.

The gene calls are TRBV30 and TRBJ2-7, with D tentatively TRBD2 (6 bases). The CDR3 is 13 amino acids. The germline CDR1 and CDR2 sequences are GTSNPN and SVGIG (reference sequence). Trimming removed 1 base from V and 3 bases from J, with 10 bases in between. The DNA of the CDR3 is TGTGCCTGGAGTGCCCTCGGGAGCTACGAGCAGTACTTC. Its translation is CAWSALGSYEQYF.

The chain uses TRBV6-5 and TRBJ2-7, with 8 bases aligning to TRBD1. CDR1 is MNHEY and CDR2 is SVGAGI in the germline V gene. J lost 6 bases, V lost 0 bases, and 4 bases had no gene match. The CDR3 spans 14 residues. In DNA, the CDR3 is TGTGCCAGCAGTTACTCAGGACAGGGTGGCGAGCAGTACTTC. The encoded protein is CASSYSGQGGEQYF.

V usage is TRBV9 and J usage is TRBJ2-7; no reliable D call. Germline V gives CDR1 SGDLS, CDR2 YYNGEE. V shed 4 bases and J shed 3 bases, with 8 bases lying between them. The CDR3 is 12 residues long. This CDR3 reads CASSPNRYEQYF. The DNA for the CDR3 is TGTGCCAGCAGCCCGAACCGCTACGAGCAGTACTTC.

This sequence joins TRBV7-9 and TRBJ2-7, with D tentatively TRBD2 (6 bases). Trimming took 7 bases from V and 2 from J, leaving 18 bases between them. This CDR3 has 15 amino acids. Germline loops: CDR1 SEHNR, CDR2 FQNEAQ (reference sequence). The CDR3 loop is CASILGGVGPYEQYF. For the CDR3, the DNA is TGTGCCAGCATCCTGGGAGGCGTTGGACCCTACGAGCAGTACTTC.

The rearrangement uses TRBV7-9 and TRBJ2-5, with D possibly called TRBD1 or TRBD2 (5 bases each). The V gene's germline CDR1 is SEHNR and CDR2 FQNEAQ (reference sequence). Trimming pared 5 bases from V and 5 bases from J, leaving 21 bases between. The CDR3 spans 16 residues. This CDR3 is CASSPPTGPEWETQYF. The CDR3 region has the DNA TGTGCCAGCAGCCCCCCCACGGGGCCTGAGTGGGAGACCCAGTACTTC. Full variable domain (outside the CDR3, taken from reference TRBV7-9 and TRBJ2-5): DTGVSQNPRHKITKRGQNVTFRCDPISEHNRLYWYRQTLGQGPEFLTYFQNEAQLEKSRLLSDRFSAERPKGSFSTLEIQRTEQGDSAMYLCASSPPTGPEWETQYFGPGTRLLVL.

V usage is TRBV28 and J usage is TRBJ2-7; 7 bases map to TRBD1. The V and J ends lost 6 bases and 2 bases, in that order; junction bases with no gene match: 10. Germline V gene sequence: CDR1 MDHEN, CDR2 SYDVKM. This CDR3 is 15 amino acids long. The CDR3 nucleotides read TGTGCCAGCAGAATGGGGACAGAGGGAACCTACGAGCAGTACTTC. This sequence encodes CASRMGTEGTYEQYF.

The V call is TRBV28, the J call TRBJ1-2; the D gene is possibly TRBD1 (6 bases). The V end lost 1 base, the J end lost 8 bases, and 17 bases lay between the germline ends. In germline, CDR1 is MDHEN, CDR2 SYDVKM. This CDR3 has 15 residues. CDR3 sequence reads: CASSLFLVGGAGYTF. CDR3 in DNA: TGTGCCAGCAGTTTATTTCTTGTAGGGGGTGCGGGCTACACCTTC.

Turning to this clone: The identical CDR3 is also encoded by other nucleotide sequences in the sample. The rearrangement joins TRBV28 to TRBJ1-3, with 7 positions matching TRBD1. The V segment lost 4 bases and the J segment 2 bases; nucleotides outside the gene matches: 2. Germline CDR1 is MDHEN and CDR2 is SYDVKM. The CDR3 has 14 amino acids. This CDR3 is CASSWTGAGNTIYF. The DNA for the CDR3 is TGTGCCAGCAGTTGGACAGGCGCTGGAAACACCATATATTTT. Combining the CDR3 with reference TRBV28 and TRBJ1-3 gives the whole variable domain DVKVTQSSRYLVKRTGEKVFLECVQDMDHENMFWYRQDPGLGLRLIYFSYDVKMKEKGDIPEGYSVSREKKERFSLILESASTNQTSMYLCASSWTGAGNTIYFGEGSWLTVV.

The chain links TRBV9 to TRBJ2-7; a possible D gene is TRBD2 (5 bases). V was trimmed by 4 bases and J by 2 bases, leaving 19 bases between them. The germline CDR1 and CDR2 sequences are SGDLS and YYNGEE. The CDR3 spans 16 residues. DNA of the CDR3: TGTGCCAGCAGCCAGTCGGGTAGCGTACCGCCCTACGAGCAGTACTTC. As protein: CASSQSGSVPPYEQYF.